The clone carrying this T cell receptor (beta chain) showed up many times. Its target is unknown. These data originate in a study of T cell repertoires in cytomegalovirus infection. At the level of the study: Recently identified HLA-C-restricted and well-studied HLA-B-restricted CMV epitopes were used. Both a matching HLA type and CMV infection were indicated by public TCR beta signatures.

The study's findings and limits: Pooled public TCR beta family frequency picked out CMV carriers with the relevant HLA. HLA-C-restricted CMV clonotypes gave the most frequent clonotype in two of eight donors.

In TCRdb, the reads were re-called with MiXCR into one record per CDR3 protein. The sample has 800,000 to 950,000 distinct CDR3 sequences, 30% to 35% seen once. This specimen consisted of cultured CD8+ T cells from PBMCs, obtained from culture after CMV antigen stimulation. The sequence was collected from a human donor in good health (CMV status not recorded). Some clones in this sample may be carry-over from other donors' samples.

This CDR3 is CASSPDSMETQYF. The CDR3 DNA is TGTGCCAGCAGCCCGGACAGTATGGAGACCCAGTACTTC. The chain links TRBV7-6 to TRBJ2-5; D is perhaps TRBD1 (6 bases). This CDR3 is built from 13 residues. V shed 5 bases and J shed 5 bases, with 12 bases lying between them. Germline CDR1 SGHVS, CDR2 FNYEAQ. The variable domain in full, with the rest retrieved from reference TRBV7-6 and TRBJ2-5, is GAGVSQSPRYKVTKRGQDVALRCDPISGHVSLYWYRQALGQGPEFLTYFNYEAQQDKSGLPNDRFSAERPEGSISTLTIQRTEQRDSAMYRCASSPDSMETQYFGPGTRLLVL.